Listed below are T cell receptor beta chains from one sample, sequenced in a study of T cell responses to AZD1222 COVID-19 vaccine. Some clones are missing from TCRdb's copy, which holds only in-frame ones; the method was immunoSEQ multiplex PCR. The profile covers 240,000 or so clones, with 85% to 95% appearing a single time and around 0.6% taken by the ten largest. Sequencing was performed on peripheral blood, taken on day 0 of AZD1222 vaccination. The receptors were sampled from an adult in good health. The CDR3 runs from the conserved cysteine through the conserved F or W. A D gene is named only where the DNA matches it firmly. Clone size is not always given. Where it is, it says once, few, many or a class for expanded clones.

v_gene: TRBV2
abundance: few
d_gene: TRBD2
j_gene: TRBJ2-1
CDR3nt: TGTGCCAGCAGCGGGAGGTACAATGAGCAGTTCTTC
CDR3aa: CASSGRYNEQFF

v_gene: TRBV7-6
abundance: .
d_gene: TRBD1
j_gene: TRBJ1-1
CDR3nt: TGTGCCAGCAGCCCCCGGCAGGGGGCTGGTACTGAAGCTTTCTTT
CDR3aa: CASSPRQGAGTEAFF

v_gene: TRBV5-1
abundance: .
d_gene: TRBD1
j_gene: TRBJ2-5
CDR3nt: TGCGCCAGCAGCCTCCTGACAGGGGAGGAGACCCAGTACTTC
CDR3aa: CASSLLTGEETQYF

v_gene: TRBV5-1
abundance: once
d_gene: .
j_gene: TRBJ1-1
CDR3nt: TGCGCCAGCAGCTTCCAAGGACAGAGGAACACTGAAGCTTTCTTT
CDR3aa: CASSFQGQRNTEAFF

v_gene: TRBV2
abundance: .
d_gene: TRBD1
j_gene: TRBJ2-7
CDR3nt: TGTGCCAGCAACGGACAGGGTAGGGGCTCCTACGAGCAGTACTTC
CDR3aa: CASNGQGRGSYEQYF

v_gene: TRBV28
abundance: .
d_gene: .
j_gene: TRBJ2-7
CDR3nt: TGTGCCAGCAGTTTCCGCAGAGGTTCCTACGAGCAGTACTTC
CDR3aa: CASSFRRGSYEQYF

v_gene: TRBV18
abundance: .
d_gene: TRBD2
j_gene: TRBJ2-7
CDR3nt: TGTGCCAGCTCACCCCCCGGACTAGTCAGCGAGCAGTACTTC
CDR3aa: CASSPPGLVSEQYF

v_gene: TRBV6-2/TRBV6-3
abundance: .
d_gene: .
j_gene: TRBJ1-1
CDR3nt: TGTGCCAGCAGTTACACAGTAGCAATGGGCACTGAAGCTTTCTTT
CDR3aa: CASSYTVAMGTEAFF

v_gene: TRBV5-4
abundance: once
d_gene: TRBD1
j_gene: TRBJ2-7
CDR3nt: TGTGCCAGCAGCTCGGGACAGTACTACGAGCAGTACTTC
CDR3aa: CASSSGQYYEQYF

v_gene: TRBV28
abundance: .
d_gene: .
j_gene: TRBJ1-1
CDR3nt: TGTGCCAGCGGGACCATGAACACTGAAGCTTTCTTT
CDR3aa: CASGTMNTEAFF

v_gene: TRBV5-6
abundance: .
d_gene: .
j_gene: TRBJ1-1
CDR3nt: TGTGCCAGCAAAGTGTTGAACACTGAAGCTTTCTTT
CDR3aa: CASKVLNTEAFF

v_gene: TRBV27
abundance: few
d_gene: TRBD1
j_gene: TRBJ2-7
CDR3nt: TGTGCCAGCAGTTTGCTAGGGGGCGCGTGGGAGCAGTACTTC
CDR3aa: CASSLLGGAWEQYF

v_gene: TRBV5-4
abundance: .
d_gene: .
j_gene: TRBJ2-7
CDR3nt: TGTGCCAGCAGCCCCGGGACGGCTTTCGACGAGCAGTACTTC
CDR3aa: CASSPGTAFDEQYF

v_gene: TRBV19
abundance: .
d_gene: TRBD1
j_gene: TRBJ2-3
CDR3nt: TGTGCCAGTAGCCCGACAGGGGGCACAGATACGCAGTATTTT
CDR3aa: CASSPTGGTDTQYF

v_gene: TRBV2
abundance: .
d_gene: .
j_gene: TRBJ2-7
CDR3nt: TGTGCCAGCATGTACTATCAAAACGAGCAGTACTTC
CDR3aa: CASMYYQNEQYF

v_gene: TRBV28
abundance: once
d_gene: .
j_gene: TRBJ2-7
CDR3nt: TGTGCCAGCAGTTTCCTTGCAGGGGCAGGTTACGAGCAGTACTTC
CDR3aa: CASSFLAGAGYEQYF

v_gene: TRBV5-5
abundance: .
d_gene: .
j_gene: TRBJ1-5
CDR3nt: TGTGCCAGCAGCACCCGGGACGGCCGGGGGCCCCAGCATTTT
CDR3aa: CASSTRDGRGPQHF

v_gene: TRBV11-2
abundance: .
d_gene: .
j_gene: TRBJ2-3
CDR3nt: TGTGCCAGCAGCTTAGCCGGCACAGATACGCAGTATTTT
CDR3aa: CASSLAGTDTQYF

v_gene: TRBV4-1
abundance: .
d_gene: .
j_gene: TRBJ2-2
CDR3nt: TGCGCCAGCAGCCAAGTAGCACGGAGGGGGGCCGGAGGCGGGGAGCTGTTTTTT
CDR3aa: CASSQVARRGAGGGELFF

v_gene: TRBV7-2
abundance: .
d_gene: .
j_gene: TRBJ2-7
CDR3nt: TGTGCCAGCAGCTTAACGAGCGGAGTAACCTACGAGCAGTACTTC
CDR3aa: CASSLTSGVTYEQYF

v_gene: TRBV11-2
abundance: few
d_gene: .
j_gene: TRBJ1-3
CDR3nt: TGTGCCAGCAGCCGCTTGGACATCTCTGGAAACACCATATATTTT
CDR3aa: CASSRLDISGNTIYF

v_gene: TRBV7-2
abundance: .
d_gene: TRBD1
j_gene: TRBJ2-7
CDR3nt: TGTGCCAGCAGCCTGGGACAGGGGAATCACGAGCAGTACTTC
CDR3aa: CASSLGQGNHEQYF

v_gene: TRBV27
abundance: .
d_gene: .
j_gene: TRBJ2-5
CDR3nt: TGTGCCAGCAGCCCCCGGGGGCGAGAGACCCAGTACTTC
CDR3aa: CASSPRGRETQYF

v_gene: TRBV29-1
abundance: .
d_gene: .
j_gene: TRBJ2-7
CDR3nt: TGCAGCGTTGGGGGACTGGGCCCCGCGAGTTCCTACGAGCAGTACTTC
CDR3aa: CSVGGLGPASSYEQYF

v_gene: TRBV19
abundance: .
d_gene: .
j_gene: TRBJ2-2
CDR3nt: TGTGCCAGTACTTCTCGGACGGCGAACACCGGGGAGCTGTTTTTT
CDR3aa: CASTSRTANTGELFF

v_gene: TRBV3-1/TRBV3-2
abundance: .
d_gene: TRBD1
j_gene: TRBJ2-5
CDR3nt: TGTGCCAGCAGCCTAGACAGGGAAGAGACCCAGTACTTC
CDR3aa: CASSLDREETQYF

v_gene: TRBV3-1/TRBV3-2
abundance: .
d_gene: .
j_gene: TRBJ1-5
CDR3nt: TGTGCCAGCAGCCATCCGCAGGCTAGAAATCAGCCCCAGCATTTT
CDR3aa: CASSHPQARNQPQHF

v_gene: TRBV5-1
abundance: .
d_gene: .
j_gene: TRBJ2-1
CDR3nt: TGCGCCAGCAGCGTGGGACAGACGGGACTGGGTCATGAGCAGTTCTTC
CDR3aa: CASSVGQTGLGHEQFF

v_gene: TRBV28
abundance: .
d_gene: .
j_gene: TRBJ2-7
CDR3nt: TGTGCCAGCAGTTTATACCGGGACGGGGTGTACTTC
CDR3aa: CASSLYRDGVYF

v_gene: TRBV6-5
abundance: .
d_gene: .
j_gene: TRBJ2-7
CDR3nt: TGTGCCAGCAGTTACTCTGCCAGATCCTCCTACGAGCAGTACTTC
CDR3aa: CASSYSARSSYEQYF

v_gene: TRBV6-5
abundance: .
d_gene: .
j_gene: TRBJ2-7
CDR3nt: TGTGCCAGCAGTTACACACAGGGCGAGCAGTACTTC
CDR3aa: CASSYTQGEQYF

v_gene: TRBV5-1
abundance: .
d_gene: .
j_gene: TRBJ1-4
CDR3nt: TGCGCCAGCAGCCAGGGACCAGCTAATGAAAAACTGTTTTTT
CDR3aa: CASSQGPANEKLFF

v_gene: TRBV2
abundance: .
d_gene: TRBD1
j_gene: TRBJ2-7
CDR3nt: TGTGCCAGCAGGTTGGGACAGGGGATCTCCTACGAGCAGTACTTC
CDR3aa: CASRLGQGISYEQYF

v_gene: TRBV9
abundance: .
d_gene: TRBD2
j_gene: TRBJ2-5
CDR3nt: TGTGCCAGCAGCGTAGGGCGGGAGGAGACCCAGTACTTC
CDR3aa: CASSVGREETQYF

v_gene: TRBV7-2
abundance: .
d_gene: TRBD2
j_gene: TRBJ2-7
CDR3nt: TGTGCCAGCAGCTCTAGCGGGAGTTCGTACGAGCAGTACTTC
CDR3aa: CASSSSGSSYEQYF

v_gene: TRBV5-1
abundance: .
d_gene: TRBD1
j_gene: TRBJ1-1
CDR3nt: TGCGCCAGCAGCTCCCCGGGAGGGGGCAACACTGAAGCTTTCTTT
CDR3aa: CASSSPGGGNTEAFF

v_gene: TRBV7-9
abundance: .
d_gene: .
j_gene: TRBJ1-4
CDR3nt: TGTGCCAGCCAACGCTATGCAACTAATGAAAAACTGTTTTTT
CDR3aa: CASQRYATNEKLFF

v_gene: TRBV5-5
abundance: once
d_gene: .
j_gene: TRBJ1-2
CDR3nt: TGTGCCAGCAGCTTAAGTACTAAGGAAGGCTACACCTTC
CDR3aa: CASSLSTKEGYTF

v_gene: TRBV18
abundance: .
d_gene: .
j_gene: TRBJ2-5
CDR3nt: TGTGCCAGCTCACGACAGCAGGAGACCCAGTACTTC
CDR3aa: CASSRQQETQYF

v_gene: TRBV15
abundance: .
d_gene: .
j_gene: TRBJ1-3
CDR3nt: TGTGCCACCAGCAGGGACGGGGGAACAGGGCCGACCTCTGGAAACACCATATATTTT
CDR3aa: CATSRDGGTGPTSGNTIYF

v_gene: TRBV28
abundance: .
d_gene: .
j_gene: TRBJ1-2
CDR3nt: TGTGCCGGCCGGGGGGACTATGGCTACACCTTC
CDR3aa: CAGRGDYGYTF

v_gene: TRBV3-1/TRBV3-2
abundance: .
d_gene: .
j_gene: TRBJ1-4
CDR3nt: TGTGCCAGCAGCCAAAGGGCCACCTCTCCTAATGAAAAACTGTTTTTT
CDR3aa: CASSQRATSPNEKLFF

v_gene: TRBV6-5
abundance: .
d_gene: .
j_gene: TRBJ1-5
CDR3nt: TGTGCCAGCACCCCCGAAGGGGTTGGGAATCAGCCCCAGCATTTT
CDR3aa: CASTPEGVGNQPQHF

v_gene: TRBV29-1
abundance: .
d_gene: .
j_gene: TRBJ1-2
CDR3nt: TGCAGCGTTGCAACCGGGACAAGACTTTATGGCTACACCTTC
CDR3aa: CSVATGTRLYGYTF

v_gene: TRBV5-3
abundance: .
d_gene: .
j_gene: TRBJ2-7
CDR3nt: TGTGCCAGAAGGGGGGATCCGACCTCCTACGAGCAGTACTTC
CDR3aa: CARRGDPTSYEQYF

v_gene: TRBV18
abundance: .
d_gene: .
j_gene: TRBJ2-5
CDR3nt: TGTGCCAGCTCACCACCGCCCGGGGGAGAGACCCAGTACTTC
CDR3aa: CASSPPPGGETQYF

v_gene: TRBV3-1/TRBV3-2
abundance: .
d_gene: TRBD1
j_gene: TRBJ1-1
CDR3nt: TGTGCCAGCAGCCAAGCCGGGACAGGGGGGTCCACTGAAGCTTTCTTT
CDR3aa: CASSQAGTGGSTEAFF

v_gene: TRBV24-1
abundance: .
d_gene: .
j_gene: TRBJ2-5
CDR3nt: TGTGCCACCAGTGATGCCGGGCCCTGGGAGACCCAGTACTTC
CDR3aa: CATSDAGPWETQYF

v_gene: TRBV28
abundance: .
d_gene: .
j_gene: TRBJ1-5
CDR3nt: TGTGCCAGCAGGTGGGCAGGGGTCAATCAGCCCCAGCATTTT
CDR3aa: CASRWAGVNQPQHF

v_gene: TRBV7-3
abundance: .
d_gene: .
j_gene: TRBJ1-6
CDR3nt: TGTGCCAGCAGCTTAACTGCAGGGGTTTATTCACCCCTCCACTTT
CDR3aa: CASSLTAGVYSPLHF

v_gene: TRBV7-3
abundance: .
d_gene: .
j_gene: TRBJ1-6
CDR3nt: TGTGCCAGCAGCCTTGGGTATAATTCACCCCTCCACTTT
CDR3aa: CASSLGYNSPLHF

v_gene: TRBV10-3
abundance: .
d_gene: TRBD2
j_gene: TRBJ2-1
CDR3nt: TGTGCCATCAGTCTTACTAGCGGGAGCGTCGATGAGCAGTTCTTC
CDR3aa: CAISLTSGSVDEQFF

v_gene: TRBV4-2
abundance: .
d_gene: .
j_gene: TRBJ2-7
CDR3nt: TGTGCCAGCAGCCAAGATATAGTTGACGAGCAGTACTTC
CDR3aa: CASSQDIVDEQYF

v_gene: TRBV11-2
abundance: .
d_gene: .
j_gene: TRBJ2-7
CDR3nt: TGTGCCAGCAGCCACTCAAACCAGCCCTACGAGCAGTACTTC
CDR3aa: CASSHSNQPYEQYF

v_gene: TRBV19
abundance: .
d_gene: .
j_gene: TRBJ2-5
CDR3nt: TGTGCCAGTAGTTCCCCCGGCGGGTGGGCAGAGACCCAGTACTTC
CDR3aa: CASSSPGGWAETQYF

v_gene: TRBV2
abundance: .
d_gene: .
j_gene: TRBJ2-1
CDR3nt: TGTGCCAGCAGCCTGAGATCGGACAATGAGCAGTTCTTC
CDR3aa: CASSLRSDNEQFF

v_gene: TRBV19
abundance: .
d_gene: TRBD1
j_gene: TRBJ1-1
CDR3nt: TGTGCCAGTAGTATCTTGGGACAGGGAACGAACACTGAAGCTTTCTTT
CDR3aa: CASSILGQGTNTEAFF